This passage covers 7 T cell receptor beta chains from one sample sequenced in a study of shared clonotypes between healthy human individuals. TCRdb's copy holds only in-frame clones and misses some; the assay was immunoSEQ multiplex PCR. The sample carries about 2,500,000 clones, around 90% recorded once. The sample taken for sequencing was naive CD4+ T cells sorted from blood. Noted subset: CD45RA+ positively selected. These receptor sequences come from a man younger than 35 in good health.

The J gene is TRBJ2-2, the V gene TRBV6-5; no clear D gene. Germline V lookup: CDR1 MNHEY, CDR2 SVGAGI. The CDR3 contains 15 residues. V was shortened by 7 bases and J by 6 bases, with 18 bases between the two germline ends. CDR3 protein: CASTRMAFRAGELFF. The CDR3 DNA sequence: TGTGCCAGCACCAGGATGGCCTTTCGAGCCGGGGAGCTGTTTTTT.

A single count supports this clone. The genes are TRBV7-2 and TRBJ2-7; 9 positions match TRBD1. Per germline, CDR1 SGHTA and CDR2 FQGNSA. J was trimmed by 4 bases and V by 4 bases; bases with no gene match: 5. The CDR3 covers 14 residues. The CDR3 coding sequence is TGTGCCAGCAGCTCGGGGACAGGGAAGTACGAGCAGTACTTC. This codes for CASSSGTGKYEQYF. The full variable domain, its missing parts supplied by reference TRBV7-2 and TRBJ2-7, is GAGVSQSPSNKVTEKGKDVELRCDPISGHTALYWYRQSLGQGLEFLIYFQGNSAPDKSGLPSDRFSAERTGGSVSTLTIQRTQQEDSAVYLCASSSGTGKYEQYFGPGTRLTVT.

On this clone: The identical CDR3 is also encoded by other nucleotide sequences in the sample. The genes are TRBV5-1 and TRBJ2-5; 8 bases fit TRBD2. With V trimmed by 0 bases and J by 3 bases, 7 bases remained unmatched. CDR1 and CDR2 from the germline V gene are SGHRS and YFSETQ. The CDR3 length is 16 residues. CDR3 coding DNA: TGCGCCAGCAGCTTGGTTGGGCTAGCGGGTAAAGAGACCCAGTACTTC. It specifies CASSLVGLAGKETQYF.

The genes are TRBV4-2 and TRBJ1-5, with TRBD1 matching 9 bases. Losses at the gene ends were 1 base for V and 4 bases for J; bases not matched to a gene: 5. Germline V gene sequence: CDR1 LGHNA, CDR2 YNFKEQ. CDR3 length: 16 residues. The CDR3 region has the DNA TGTGCCAGCAGCCAAGCTTCCGGGACAGGGAATCAGCCCCAGCATTTT. It yields the protein CASSQASGTGNQPQHF.

V usage is TRBV4-3 and J usage is TRBJ1-5, with no clear D. V was cut by 0 bases and J by 6 bases, with 12 bases left in between. From germline, CDR1 is LGHNA and CDR2 YSLEER. This CDR3 is built from 15 residues. The CDR3 coding sequence is TGCGCCAGCAGCCAAGATAGAAGGAGCGGTCAGCCCCAGCATTTT. Protein product: CASSQDRRSGQPQHF.

This chain joins TRBV7-9 and TRBJ1-3, with a tentative D call TRBD1 (5 bases). The CDR3 is made up of 16 amino acids. V was pared by 1 base and J by 4 bases, with 14 bases between. Per the germline V gene, CDR1 is SEHNR and CDR2 is FQNEAQ (reference sequence). This CDR3 reads CASSLDLGLWGNTIYF. In DNA form, the CDR3 reads TGTGCCAGCAGCTTAGATCTGGGGCTCTGGGGAAACACCATATATTTT.

The rearrangement links TRBV19 to TRBJ2-5, with a possible D match to TRBD2 (5 bases). V shed 2 bases and J shed 3 bases, with 13 bases lying between them. There are 15 residues in the CDR3. Germline CDR1 LNHDA, CDR2 SQIVND (reference sequence). In DNA form, the CDR3 reads TGTGCCAGTAGTATAAACCCCGGGAAAGAAGAGACCCAGTACTTC. This codes for CASSINPGKEETQYF. Combining the CDR3 with reference TRBV19 and TRBJ2-5 gives the whole variable domain DGGITQSPKYLFRKEGQNVTLSCEQNLNHDAMYWYRQDPGQGLRLIYYSQIVNDFQKGDIAEGYSVSREKKESFPLTVTSAQKNPTAFYLCASSINPGKEETQYFGPGTRLLVL.